A single T cell receptor (beta chain) is shown here with its context. Its antigen is unidentified. This table comes from immunoSEQ multiplex PCR, and its TCRdb copy is limited to in-frame clones, with some not included. The sample consists of roughly 14,000 clones, around 78% of them appearing once. The data stem from a study of CD4 T cells in relation to SARS-CoV-2 and coronaviruses. CD4+ T cells from unexposed donors were obtained before the COVID-19 pandemic (2011-2018). CD4+ T cells were isolated from the cells after about ten days of culture. Germline CDR1 is SGDLS and CDR2 is YYNGEE. V lost 0 bases to trimming and J lost 4 bases, with 11 bases between them. This CDR3 comprises 15 residues.

The V call is TRBV9, the J call TRBJ2-1; D is possibly TRBD1 (6 bases). The sequencing input was CD4+ T cells from PBMCs, cultured in vitro. The sequence derives from a human donor in good health. The CDR3 nucleotides are TGTGCCAGCAGCGTAGTTGCAGGGGAATACAATGAGCAGTTCTTC. It translates to CASSVVAGEYNEQFF.